Listed below are T cell receptor beta chains from one sample, sequenced in a study of blood T cells in healthy people across ages. TCRdb independently ran MiXCR on the 5' RACE reads; one entry per CDR3 protein. This sample has about 650,000 distinct CDR3 sequences, with roughly 32% found just once. Sample: blood. These receptors were obtained from a woman of 80 years or more in good health. The CDR3 runs from the conserved cysteine through the conserved F or W. D genes are given only for firm matches. Rows give clone size only sometimes, using once, few, many, or a class for an expanded clone.

j_call	v_call	d_call	clone_size	cdr3_aa	cdr3_nt
TRBJ2-5	TRBV20-1	TRBD1	many	CSASYSGTGETQYF	TGCAGTGCTTCTTACTCCGGGACAGGAGAGACCCAGTACTTC
TRBJ2-2	TRBV6-1	TRBD1	few	CATKGTALNTGELFF	TGTGCCACCAAAGGGACAGCCTTGAACACCGGGGAGCTGTTTTTT
TRBJ2-1	TRBV6-2/TRBV6-3	.	.	CASSYSPRVEQFF	TGTGCCAGCAGTTACTCTCCCAGGGTGGAGCAGTTCTTC
TRBJ2-7	TRBV3-1	.	.	CASSQMGSEQYF	TGTGCCAGCAGCCAGATGGGGAGCGAGCAGTACTTC
TRBJ2-3	TRBV5-1	.	many	CASRLGQKDTQYF	TGCGCCAGCAGACTCGGACAGAAAGATACGCAGTATTTT
TRBJ2-3	TRBV29-1	.	.	CSVRATDTQYF	TGCAGCGTCAGGGCCACAGATACGCAGTATTTT
TRBJ2-4	TRBV15	.	.	CATSRDRVTPQQYF	TGTGCCACCAGCAGAGACAGGGTAACACCCCAGCAGTACTTC
TRBJ2-5	TRBV4-1	TRBD1	.	CASSDRVKETQYF	TGCGCCAGCAGTGACAGGGTAAAAGAGACCCAGTACTTC
TRBJ1-2	TRBV6-5	.	many	CASSNRAPGDGYTF	TGTGCCAGCAGTAACCGGGCTCCGGGCGATGGCTACACCTTC
TRBJ2-5	TRBV9	TRBD2	many	CASSVGTSGGAIETQYF	TGTGCCAGCAGCGTCGGGACTAGCGGGGGGGCCATAGAGACCCAGTACTTC
TRBJ2-1	TRBV9	.	many	CASTQAGRNEQFF	TGTGCCAGCACCCAGGCAGGGCGGAATGAGCAGTTCTTC
TRBJ1-1	TRBV2	.	many	CASSEVSTKKEAFF	TGTGCCAGCAGTGAAGTTAGCACGAAAAAGGAAGCTTTCTTT
TRBJ2-5	TRBV29-1	.	.	CSGGRETQYF	TGCAGCGGGGGGCGGGAGACCCAGTACTTC
TRBJ2-7	TRBV29-1	.	.	CSGMTGHEQYF	TGCAGCGGAATGACTGGACACGAGCAGTACTTC
TRBJ2-7	TRBV7-9	.	many	CASSPVARQGRRIYEQYF	TGTGCCAGCAGCCCGGTGGCCAGACAAGGACGGCGAATCTACGAGCAGTACTTC
TRBJ2-1	TRBV21-1	.	.	CASSKSTYRASDERFF	TGTGCCAGCAGCAAGAGTACTTACAGGGCCAGCGATGAGCGGTTCTTC
TRBJ1-1	TRBV19	.	.	CASMTDIDPTEAFF	TGTGCCAGTATGACCGATATTGACCCAACTGAAGCTTTCTTT
TRBJ1-2	TRBV14	.	.	CASSQDLPGASGYTF	TGTGCCAGCAGCCAAGATCTTCCGGGGGCGAGTGGCTACACCTTC
TRBJ2-6	TRBV5-5	TRBD1	many	CASSLAGTGTSGANVLTF	TGTGCCAGCAGCTTGGCCGGGACAGGAACCTCTGGGGCCAACGTCCTGACTTTC
TRBJ2-3	TRBV12-3/TRBV12-4	.	few	CASSLSPDITDTQYF	TGTGCCAGCAGCCTATCCCCGGACATCACAGATACGCAGTATTTT
TRBJ2-3	TRBV4-1	.	once	CASSHSLSTDTQYF	TGCGCCAGCAGCCACTCGCTCAGCACAGATACGCAGTATTTT
TRBJ2-7	TRBV30	.	few	CAYGQTNYEQYF	TGTGCCTACGGACAGACGAACTACGAGCAGTACTTC
TRBJ2-7	TRBV4-1	TRBD1	many	CASSQDGGRDRGREQYF	TGCGCCAGCAGCCAAGATGGAGGTCGGGACAGGGGGCGCGAGCAGTACTTC
TRBJ1-6	TRBV14	TRBD1	many	CASSQEAGGRTISPLHF	TGTGCCAGCAGCCAAGAAGCAGGGGGTCGCACGATTTCACCCCTCCACTTT
TRBJ2-1	TRBV6-1	.	few	CASPAYDEQFF	TGTGCCAGCCCAGCGTACGATGAGCAGTTCTTC
TRBJ2-3	TRBV7-2	.	many	CASSLVVAPGDTQYF	TGTGCCAGCAGCTTAGTGGTCGCCCCGGGAGATACGCAGTATTTT
TRBJ2-7	TRBV20-1	.	.	CSAREGGTIYEQYF	TGCAGTGCTAGGGAGGGCGGGACCATCTACGAGCAGTACTTC
TRBJ2-1	TRBV5-1	TRBD2	many	CASSWGQSGGYNEQFF	TGCGCCAGCAGCTGGGGGCAAAGCGGGGGGTACAATGAGCAGTTCTTC